Following are 9 T cell receptor beta chains from one sample sequenced in a study of tumor and adjacent non-tumor tissue in lung cancer (dated by TCRdb to the late 2010s). Library creation used multiplex PCR. The run used an Illumina HiSeq 2500. TCRbeta libraries were built by three rounds of nested PCR using primers (Table S4), following protocols modified from ARM-PCR. The public reads were run again by TCRdb, first through fastp at Q25 and then through MiXCR, and only productive beta chains were kept. For every CDR3 protein sequence, its rows merge into one entry that carries the most common genes and DNA. The sample table shows fewer than 80,000 distinct CDR3 sequences, and 55% to 70% are seen once. In total, the top ten clones hold 10% to 15% of the sample. Bulk unsorted tissue served as the source for RNA extraction, and RNA quality was assessed using a NanoDrop ND-1000 and an Agilent 2100. Sequenced material: lung tumor tissue. The source is a woman in her sixties or seventies with non-small cell lung cancer.

Regarding this clonotype: An end of the junction differs from the germline gene, which may be a read error. J is TRBJ2-7 and V is TRBV6-5, with 9 bases lining up with TRBD1. The CDR3 consists of 14 residues. The germline CDR1 and CDR2 sequences are MNHEY and SVGAGI. For the CDR3, the DNA is TGTGCCAGCTGCCCCGGGACAGGGCGCTACGAACAGTACTTC. Translation: CASCPGTGRYEQYF.

This clonotype was counted at least ten times. This sequence joins TRBV28 and TRBJ2-7; D not certain. This CDR3 comprises 13 residues. V was pared by 2 bases and J by 2 bases, with 7 bases between. Germline V gene data show CDR1 as MDHEN and CDR2 as SYDVKM. CDR3 DNA sequence: TGTGCCAGCAGTTTAAACAGACCCTACGAGCAGTACTTC. It translates to CASSLNRPYEQYF.

This sequence joins TRBV6-1 and TRBJ2-1; the D gene is possibly TRBD2 (6 bases). V lost 0 bases to trimming and J lost 8 bases, with 14 bases between them. The CDR3 extends over 15 amino acids. CDR1 MNHNS and CDR2 SASEGT come from the germline V gene. The CDR3 is CASSEATSGRYEQFF. In nucleotides, the CDR3 is TGTGCCAGCAGTGAAGCGACTAGTGGGAGGTATGAGCAGTTCTTC.

Remarks on this clonotype: This may stem from a read error, because a much larger clone lies one nucleotide away. The chain employs TRBV30 and TRBJ2-3; no clear D. There are 14 residues in the CDR3. CDR1 is GTSNPN, CDR2 SVGIG, per germline (reference sequence). The CDR3 loop reads CAWSVHQVVDTQCF. The CDR3 bases are TGTGCCTGGAGTGTACATCAGGTAGTAGATACGCAGTGTTTT.

On this clonotype: Relative to the germline gene, one junction end is altered; a read error may explain this. V and J are TRBV4-1 and TRBJ2-1; D is unclear. The germline gives CDR1 MGHRA, CDR2 YSYEKL. This CDR3 is 15 amino acids long. CDR3 DNA sequence: TGCGCCATCAGTCAAGGTCAGAGCTCCTTCAATGAACAGTTCTTC. Translation: CAISQGQSSFNEQFF.

This clonotype was recorded at least ten times. The chain is built from TRBV4-2 and TRBJ2-5; the match to TRBD1 covers 8 bases. CDR1 and CDR2 from the germline V gene are LGHNA and YNFKEQ. CDR3 length: 14 residues. The J segment lost 6 bases and the V segment lost 0 bases, leaving 3 bases of the junction unmatched. DNA for the CDR3: TGTGCCAGCAGCCAAGAAGACAGGGGAAAGACCCAGTACTTC. It translates to CASSQEDRGKTQYF.

Turning to this clonotype: At one end, the junction sequence differs from germline, possibly due to a read error. The chain employs TRBV12-3 or TRBV12-4 and TRBJ2-3; perhaps TRBD2 as D (6 bases). The CDR3 runs 15 residues. CDR3 residues: CANSGGPLIADTQYF. CDR3 DNA sequence: TGTGCCAACAGCGGAGGGCCCTTGATCGCAGATACGCAATATTTT.

This clonotype was found many times. V usage is TRBV5-1 and J usage is TRBJ2-7, with a tentative D call TRBD2 (6 bases). The CDR3 sequence is 15 residues long. CDR1 is SGHRS and CDR2 is YFSETQ in the germline V gene. Trimming took off 1 base at V and 2 bases at J, with 13 bases between the two ends. CDR3 amino acids: CASSLPGRETYEQYF. The CDR3 region has the DNA TGCGCCAGCAGCTTGCCGGGGCGGGAAACCTACGAGCAGTACTTC.

The chain links TRBV6-5 to TRBJ1-2, with D tentatively TRBD1 (5 bases). The CDR3 is 14 amino acids. With 5 bases removed from V and 7 bases from J, the gap between germline ends came to 17 bases. Germline assignment: CDR1 MNHEY and CDR2 SVGAGI. The DNA of the CDR3 is TGTGCCAGCAGTATCCAGGGTTGGAAGTTTGGCTACACCTTC. This codes for CASSIQGWKFGYTF.